Following are 2 T cell receptor beta chains from one sample sequenced in a study of monozygotic twins with inflammatory bowel disease. TCRdb reprocessed the 5' RACE reads; each CDR3 protein has one entry and no DNA is given. The listing records about 300,000 distinct CDR3 sequences. Sequenced input: blood. The receptors originated from a human donor with ulcerative colitis or Crohn's disease, or a healthy co-twin of an affected twin (not recorded which).

The chain employs TRBV20-1 and TRBJ1-5; TCRdb proposes TRBD1, but this gene call is untestable without DNA. Germline values: CDR1 DFQATT, CDR2 SNEGSKA (reference sequence). The CDR3 covers 15 residues. CDR3 protein: CSARDPPMGDQPQHF.

Here the CDR3 reads CASREIGTGGETQYF. The chain is built from TRBV5-1 and TRBJ2-5; TCRdb's D call, TRBD1, is unchecked because there is no DNA. CDR1 is SGHRS, CDR2 YFSETQ, per germline. CDR3 length: 15 amino acids.